This passage covers 19 T cell receptor beta chains from one sample sequenced in a study of T cells in Graves' hyperthyroidism and ophthalmopathy. Regions amplified from RNA transcripts were the TCR beta CDR3 regions. When the TCR CDR3 underwent first-round RT-PCR, the HTBI primer set was used. TCRdb used MiXCR to reprocess the multiplex PCR reads, holding one entry per CDR3 protein. The profile shows around 600,000 distinct CDR3 sequences, approximately 15% of them singletons. Sequencing used blood. The receptors were sampled from a woman aged 18-30 years with Graves' ophthalmopathy.

The chain employs TRBV7-2 and TRBJ2-5; 9 bases fit TRBD2. This CDR3 contains 16 residues. Germline-derived CDR1 and CDR2 are SGHTA and FQGNSA. V gave up 5 bases and J gave up 1 base; unmatched junction bases: 8. The CDR3 loop reads CASSRRTSAFQETQYF. DNA of the CDR3: TGTGCCAGCAGCAGGAGGACTAGCGCATTCCAAGAGACCCAGTACTTC.

In its sample, this clonotype was seen a few times. The rearrangement links TRBV27 to TRBJ2-7, with 9 bases matching TRBD2. CDR3 length: 15 amino acids. The germline CDR1 and CDR2 sequences are MNHEY and SMNVEV (reference sequence). J gave up 4 bases and V 2 bases, and 6 bases lay outside the gene matches. CDR3 residues: CASSLAGGPLYEQYF. In DNA form, the CDR3 reads TGTGCCAGCAGTTTAGCGGGAGGGCCTTTGTACGAGCAGTACTTC.

This clonotype was seen many times. V is TRBV5-1 and J is TRBJ2-7, with 7 bases lining up with TRBD2. This CDR3 region has 15 residues. After removal of 4 bases from V and 4 bases from J, the junction contained 11 bases not matched to a gene. Germline CDR1 and CDR2: SGHRS and YFSETQ. The DNA of the CDR3 is TGCGCCAGCAGCCGTATGACTAGCCTCGAGTACGAGCAGTACTTC. As protein: CASSRMTSLEYEQYF.

At least ten counts were recorded for this clonotype. The rearrangement uses TRBV7-2 and TRBJ2-7; 14 bases map to TRBD2. Germline CDR1 reads SGHTA; CDR2 reads FQGNSA. CDR3 length: 17 amino acids. J was trimmed by 4 bases and V by 2 bases; bases with no gene match: 7. The CDR3 loop is CASSLPGLAGEGYEQYF. CDR3 nucleotide sequence: TGTGCCAGCAGCTTACCGGGACTAGCGGGAGAAGGATACGAGCAGTACTTC.

The chain uses TRBV10-3 and TRBJ1-5; 7 bases match TRBD1. With 4 bases clipped from V and 0 bases from J, the junction kept 6 bases outside the gene matches. The CDR3 covers 16 residues. Germline-derived CDR1 and CDR2 are ENHRY and SYGVKD. The CDR3 region is CAISARGQTSNQPQHF. In nucleotides, the CDR3 is TGTGCCATCAGTGCGAGGGGGCAGACTAGCAATCAGCCCCAGCATTTT.

The chain recombines TRBV24-1 with TRBJ1-2; D might be TRBD1 (5 bases). CDR3 length equals 14 residues. Trimming cost V 4 bases and J 4 bases, with 12 bases left between them. In germline, CDR1 is KGHDR, CDR2 SFDVKD. The CDR3 sequence is CATSDPTGAYGYTF. The CDR3 region has the DNA TGTGCCACCAGTGACCCCACCGGGGCCTATGGCTACACCTTC.

This clonotype was detected many times. The V gene is TRBV28, the J gene TRBJ1-1, with a weak D call TRBD1 (5 bases). From germline, CDR1 is MDHEN and CDR2 SYDVKM. CDR3 size: 14 residues. Trimming cost V 3 bases and J 6 bases, with 14 bases left between them. CDR3 coding DNA: TGTGCCAGCAGTTTTGTCAGGGTAGATTCTGAAGCTTTCTTT. Translating gives CASSFVRVDSEAFF.

Ten or more counts support this clonotype. This rearrangement joins TRBV10-3 to TRBJ2-1, with TRBD2 matching over 8 bases. Germline V gene sequence: CDR1 ENHRY, CDR2 SYGVKD. With 3 bases clipped from V and 7 bases from J, the junction kept 5 bases outside the gene matches. The CDR3 totals 14 residues. The CDR3 spells CAISELAATNEQFF. DNA of the CDR3: TGTGCCATCAGTGAACTAGCGGCAACAAATGAGCAGTTCTTC.

In its sample, this clonotype was seen many times. This chain links TRBV6-2 or TRBV6-3 with TRBJ2-1; 8 positions agree with TRBD1. The CDR3 has 18 residues. V was pared by 5 bases and J by 2 bases, with 14 bases of the junction left unmatched. Germline loops: CDR1 MNHEY, CDR2 SVGEGT. This CDR3 is CASSPILQPGQAYNEQFF. The DNA of the CDR3 is TGTGCCAGCAGTCCAATCCTTCAACCGGGACAGGCCTACAATGAGCAGTTCTTC.

The genes are TRBV25-1 and TRBJ2-7, with 9 nucleotides matching TRBD1. The CDR3 is 15 amino acids. Germline V gene sequence: CDR1 MGHDK, CDR2 SYGVNS. The J segment lost 2 bases and the V segment lost 2 bases, leaving 4 bases of the junction unmatched. CDR3 nucleotides: TGTGCCAGCAGTGAACGACAGGGGGTTCCCTACGAGCAGTACTTC. Its protein is CASSERQGVPYEQYF.

This clonotype was picked up many times. The chain uses TRBV12-3 or TRBV12-4 and TRBJ2-7; 10 bases align to TRBD1. The CDR3 has 14 amino acids. J lost 6 bases, V lost 6 bases, and 8 bases had no gene match. The CDR3 DNA sequence: TGTGCCAGCAGGACGGAGGGACAGGGGACCGAGCAGTACTTC. It translates to CASRTEGQGTEQYF.

This chain uses TRBV6-2 or TRBV6-3 with TRBJ2-7; TRBD1 aligns across 9 bases. The CDR3 is 19 residues long. Germline V lookup: CDR1 MNHEY, CDR2 SVGEGT. Unmatched junction bases numbered 15, after V lost 0 bases and J lost 3 bases. The CDR3 here is CASSYSPGQGILKFYEQYF. Here the CDR3 DNA reads TGTGCCAGCAGTTACTCTCCGGGACAGGGCATCTTAAAGTTCTACGAGCAGTACTTC.

The table lists this clonotype with many counts. The rearrangement joins TRBV7-8 to TRBJ2-7; 8 nucleotides line up with TRBD2. Germline V lookup: CDR1 SGHVS, CDR2 FQNEAQ. V gave up 7 bases and J gave up 2 bases; unmatched junction bases: 25. The CDR3 contains 20 residues. The CDR3 DNA reads as TGTGCCAGCACCCGGGGCCCCCTAGCCGGGAGCGGGAGTCGACCCTACGAGCAGTACTTC. This gives the protein CASTRGPLAGSGSRPYEQYF.

This chain joins TRBV11-2 and TRBJ2-7, with 9 bases matching TRBD1. V lost 6 bases and J lost 6; bases outside the gene matches: 21. From germline, CDR1 is SGHAT and CDR2 FQNNGV. The CDR3 totals 18 residues. The CDR3 nucleotides are TGTGCCAGCAGGCGACCGGGACAGGGTCGGGGAAGCGCCTGCGAGCAGTACTTC. Protein sequence: CASRRPGQGRGSACEQYF.

This rearrangement joins TRBV12-3 or TRBV12-4 to TRBJ1-1; a possible D gene is TRBD1 (5 bases). The CDR3 is 15 residues long. The V end was cut by 1 base, the J end by 6 bases, with 15 bases between. The CDR3 sequence: CASSLGGGGFAEAFF. The CDR3 DNA reads TGTGCCAGCAGTTTAGGGGGCGGGGGGTTCGCTGAAGCTTTCTTT.

The rearrangement uses TRBV19 and TRBJ2-7; D possibly corresponds to TRBD2 (6 bases). V lost 4 bases and J 4 bases, leaving 8 bases between the germline ends. CDR1 is LNHDA and CDR2 is SQIVND in the germline V gene (reference sequence). The CDR3 extends over 12 amino acids. As DNA, the CDR3 is TGTGCCAGTAGTACCGGGAGATACGAGCAGTACTTC. It is translated as CASSTGRYEQYF.

This clonotype showed up just once. Possible read error: a much larger clone is one base away. The chain couples TRBV6-1 to TRBJ2-5; 8 bases agree with TRBD1. The CDR3 loop spans 13 amino acids. Germline loops: CDR1 MNHNS, CDR2 SASEGT. Germline trimming cut 5 bases from V and 5 bases from J; bases unmatched to any gene: 4. As DNA, the CDR3 is TGTGCCAGCAGTACGACAGGGGACGAGACCCAGTACTTC. This gives the protein CASSTTGDETQYF.

This clonotype has just a few counts. This rearrangement joins TRBV20-1 to TRBJ2-7; TRBD2 matches 7 bases. CDR1 and CDR2 (germline): DFQATT, SNEGSKA (reference sequence). The CDR3 contains 15 residues. V shed 5 bases, J shed 2 bases, and the junction held 12 bases outside the gene matches. The CDR3 spells CSAEPLAEITYEQYF. CDR3 bases: TGCAGTGCTGAGCCTCTAGCGGAGATCACCTACGAGCAGTACTTC.

The genes are TRBV30 and TRBJ1-2, with 9 bases that match TRBD1. Trimming took 0 bases from V and 5 from J; bases not matched to a gene: 7. This CDR3 comprises 15 residues. Germline CDR1 reads GTSNPN; CDR2 reads SVGIG (reference sequence). The CDR3 DNA sequence: TGTGCCTGGAGTGTACTGACAGGGGGGCGTTATGGCTACACCTTC. Amino acid sequence: CAWSVLTGGRYGYTF.